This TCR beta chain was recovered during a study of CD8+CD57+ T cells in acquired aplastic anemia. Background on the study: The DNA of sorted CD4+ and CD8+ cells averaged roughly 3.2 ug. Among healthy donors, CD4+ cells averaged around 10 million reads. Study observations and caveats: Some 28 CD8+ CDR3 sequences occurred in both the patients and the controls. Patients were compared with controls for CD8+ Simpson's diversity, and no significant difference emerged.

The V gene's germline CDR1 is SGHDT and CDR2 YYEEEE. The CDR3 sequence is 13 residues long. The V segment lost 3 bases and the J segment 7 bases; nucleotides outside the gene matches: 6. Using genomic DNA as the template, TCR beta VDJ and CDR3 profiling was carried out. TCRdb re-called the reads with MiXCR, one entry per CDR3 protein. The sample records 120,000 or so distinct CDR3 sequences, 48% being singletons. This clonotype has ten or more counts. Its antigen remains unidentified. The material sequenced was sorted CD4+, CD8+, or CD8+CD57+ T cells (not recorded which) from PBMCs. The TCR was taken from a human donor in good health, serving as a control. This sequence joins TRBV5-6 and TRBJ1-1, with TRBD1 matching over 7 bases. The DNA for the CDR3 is TGTGCCAGCAGCTGGAGGACAGGTCTTGAAGCTTTCTTT. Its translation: CASSWRTGLEAFF.